Listed here are 31 T cell receptor beta chains from one sample, sequenced in a study of CD8+ T cells in alopecia areata. As the sequencing template, cDNA was produced by extracting RNA and reverse transcribing it. Method: immunoSEQ multiplex PCR; TCRdb's copy keeps in-frame clones and lacks some. The sample includes over 250,000 clones, none of them occurring once. Cells pooled from cutaneous lymph nodes were sorted on CD4, CD8alpha, NKG2D, NKG2ACE and other markers. The source material was CD4+ T cells sorted from a lymph node. Every receptor here comes from a C3H/HeJ mouse with alopecia areata. Strain haplotype (MHC): H2-k.

About this clone: Gene names and germline refer to mouse. Read data end 4 residues before the CDR3 end; the end is taken from the germline J gene. V usage is TRBV19 and J usage is TRBJ2-1, with 11 bases aligning to TRBD2. The CDR3 is 16 amino acids. Trimming at V came to 3 bases and at J to 1 base, leaving 3 bases not matched to a gene. Germline CDR1 and CDR2: FNHDT and SITEND (reference sequence). The sequenced CDR3 bases are TGTGCCAGCAGTACGGGACTGGGGGCGAACTATGCT. It codes for CASSTGLGANYA. The entire CDR3 protein is CASSTGLGANYAEQFF.

This clone appeared a few times. Any gene name here is a mouse gene name. Sequencing ends 4 residues short of the CDR3 end; the germline J gene provides the rest. Other nucleotide sequences in the sample specify the same CDR3. The rearrangement joins TRBV13-1 to TRBJ2-4, with TRBD1 matching over 8 bases. CDR1 NSHNY and CDR2 SYGAGN come from the germline V gene. This CDR3 spans 13 amino acids. The chain's CDR3 is CASSEQGENTLYF. CDR3 bases read: TGTGCCAGCAGTGAACAGGGGGAAAAC.

This clone occurred many times. The genes are named according to mouse. The observed sequence ends 4 residues before the CDR3 terminus, with the missing tail filled in from the germline J gene. The V gene is TRBV17, the J gene TRBJ2-5, with 9 bases aligning to TRBD1. Per the germline V gene, CDR1 is MNHDT and CDR2 is YYDKIL. CDR3 size: 15 residues. The CDR3: CASSSLTGGGDTQYF. Incomplete CDR3 DNA: TGTGCTAGCAGTAGCCTGACAGGGGGAGGGGAC.

This clone was seen a handful of times. The gene names here belong to mouse. The CDR3 end falls 4 residues outside the read, so it is completed with the germline J gene. The chain links TRBV1 to TRBJ2-1, with 9 bases aligning to TRBD1. The J segment lost 3 bases and the V segment lost 2 bases, leaving 5 bases of the junction unmatched. CDR1 is NSQYPW and CDR2 is LRSPGD in the germline V gene (reference sequence). The CDR3 has 16 residues. The DNA read from the CDR3 is TGCACCTGCAGTGCAATCGGGGGACAGGGCTATGCT. It codes for CTCSAIGGQGYA. The complete CDR3 reads CTCSAIGGQGYAEQFF.

This clone was seen a handful of times. The gene names here belong to mouse. Coverage ceases 4 residues before the CDR3 finishes, and the germline J gene fills in the end. The chain employs TRBV17 and TRBJ1-2; a weak D match, TRBD1 (6 bases). V lost 3 bases and J lost 4, with 9 bases in between. CDR3 length: 13 residues. Germline V gives CDR1 MNHDT, CDR2 YYDKIL. The sequenced CDR3 bases are TGTGCTAGCAGTAGTTGGGGGGCCTCC. Amino acids: CASSSWGAS. The entire CDR3 sequence reads CASSSWGASDYTF.

This clone was picked up a small number of times. Gene names refer to mouse genes. The read terminates 4 residues ahead of where the CDR3 ends, so the germline J gene completes it. V is TRBV19 and J is TRBJ2-3; 13 bases line up with TRBD2. J lost 2 bases, V lost 5 bases, and 2 bases had no gene match. The germline gives CDR1 FNHDT, CDR2 SITEND (reference sequence). The CDR3 length is 15 residues. The CDR3 bases that were read are TGTGCCAGCAGAGGGACTGGGGGGGTTGCAGAA. It specifies CASRGTGGVAE. The CDR3 as a whole reads CASRGTGGVAETLYF.

This clone was counted between two and nine times. One base away lies a much larger clone, so this may be a sequencing read error. Each gene name is a mouse one. Coverage ceases 4 residues before the CDR3 finishes, and the germline J gene fills in the end. The identical CDR3 is also encoded by other nucleotide sequences in the sample. V gene TRBV13-3 combines with J gene TRBJ2-7; 10 bases fit TRBD1. V trimming: 5 bases; J trimming: 2 bases; junction bases outside the gene matches: 1. Germline CDR1 reads NNHDY; CDR2 reads SYVADS. This CDR3 has 13 amino acids. CDR3 DNA, as far as it was read: TGTGCCAGCAGGACAGGGGGCGCCTAT. The encoded protein is CASRTGGAY. The CDR3, in full, reads CASRTGGAYEQYF.

This clone was seen a handful of times. The gene symbols are mouse symbols. The read gets to within 4 residues of the CDR3 end, and the germline J gene fills in the rest. The chain joins TRBV1 to TRBJ2-5; weak D call: TRBD1 (6 bases). CDR1 and CDR2 from the germline V gene are NSQYPW and LRSPGD (reference sequence). The CDR3 is 15 residues long. The CDR3 spells CTCSAEAGVADTQYF. CDR3 DNA, as far as it was read: TGCACCTGCAGTGCAGAGGCAGGGGTGGCAGAC.

Remarks on this clone: Here the gene names and germline are mouse. The CDR3 extends 4 residues past the end of the read, so its final part is completed from the germline J gene. The V gene is TRBV13-3, the J gene TRBJ2-7; 9 bases align to TRBD1. The CDR3 length is 12 residues. Germline V gene lookup returns CDR1 NNHDY and CDR2 SYVADS. The CDR3 bases that were read are TGTGCCAGCGGGGACAGGGATTAT. Translating it yields CASGDRDY. The entire CDR3 reads CASGDRDYEQYF.

This clone showed up just a few times. Gene names are the mouse ones. The read ends 4 residues shy of where the CDR3 ends; the end is completed using the germline J gene. This chain uses TRBV1 with TRBJ1-1; D gene uncertain. Per germline, CDR1 NSQYPW and CDR2 LRSPGD (reference sequence). This CDR3 region has 14 residues. V lost 0 bases, J lost 1 base, and 6 bases lay in between. This CDR3 reads CTCSADNTNTEVFF. CDR3 bases read: TGCACCTGCAGTGCAGATAACACGAACACA. The whole variable domain, filled in from reference TRBV1 and TRBJ1-1, reads VTLLEQNPRWRLVPRGQAVNLRCILKNSQYPWMSWYQQDLQKQLQWLFTLRSPGDKEVKSLPGADYLATRVTDTELRLQVANMSQGRTLYCTCSADNTNTEVFFGKGTRLTVV.

With respect to this clone: The germline and genes are mouse ones. The observed sequence ends 4 residues before the CDR3 terminus, with the missing tail filled in from the germline J gene. At the DNA level, this CDR3 is encoded by other sequences in the same sample as well. The J gene is TRBJ2-3, the V gene TRBV5; 10 bases fit TRBD1. The CDR3 sequence is 17 residues long. Germline CDR1 is LGHNA and CDR2 is YNLKQL (reference sequence). Trimming at V came to 0 bases and at J to 0 bases, leaving 3 bases not matched to a gene. The CDR3 sequence is CASSQDRDRGSAETLYF. The CDR3 DNA, read in part, is TGTGCCAGCAGCCAAGATAGGGACAGGGGTAGTGCAGAA.

About this clone itself: Mouse names are used for the genes. The sequenced fragment ends 4 residues before the CDR3 boundary, so the rest is inferred from the germline J gene. The sample has other DNA sequences that encode this CDR3 too. The rearrangement joins TRBV5 to TRBJ1-2; D gene uncertain. The CDR3 consists of 14 residues. V was clipped by 0 bases and J by 1 base, with 6 bases between them. Per the germline V gene, CDR1 is LGHNA and CDR2 is YNLKQL (reference sequence). CDR3 sequence: CASSQESRNSDYTF. The sequenced CDR3 bases are TGTGCCAGCAGCCAAGAGTCCAGAAACTCC.

The sample holds many counts of this clone. Mouse names are used for the genes. The DNA read from the CDR3 is TGTGCCAGCAGTTTAGACAGAAACTATGCT. This codes for CASSLDRNYA. The CDR3, in full, reads CASSLDRNYAEQFF. This chain links TRBV14 with TRBJ2-1, with D perhaps TRBD1 (5 bases). From the germline J gene comes the end of the CDR3, since the read stops 4 residues before it. CDR3 length: 14 residues. CDR1 is SGHDT and CDR2 is FRDEAV in the germline V gene. Trimming pared 2 bases from V and 1 base from J, leaving 7 bases between. The whole variable domain, filled in from reference TRBV14 and TRBJ2-1, reads EAGVTQSPRYAVLQEGQAVSFWCDPISGHDTLYWYQQPRDQGPQLLVYFRDEAVIDNSQLPSDRFSAVRPKGTNSTLKIQSAKQGDTATYLCASSLDRNYAEQFFGPGTRLTVL.

With regard to this clone: Gene names are the mouse ones. The read terminates 4 residues before the CDR3 end, so the remaining end is supplied by the germline J gene. The chain recombines TRBV19 with TRBJ1-1; a possible D gene is TRBD1 (5 bases). V dropped 0 bases and J dropped 2 bases, with 11 bases sitting between them. Germline V gene sequence: CDR1 FNHDT, CDR2 SITEND (reference sequence). This CDR3 region has 15 residues. CDR3 in amino acids: CASSIGRGGNTEVFF. CDR3 DNA (partial): TGTGCCAGCAGTATAGGAAGGGGTGGCAACACA.

Comments on this clone: Mouse gene names apply. The read is 3 residues too short to cover the CDR3 end, so that end is filled in from the germline J gene. This chain joins TRBV13-2 and TRBJ1-6; D is possibly TRBD1 (6 bases). TRBJ1-6 is annotated as an ORF whose role is uncertain. Germline values: CDR1 NNHNN, CDR2 SYGAGS (reference sequence). V was cut by 5 bases and J by 4 bases, with 7 bases left in between. CDR3 size: 13 residues. Partial CDR3 DNA: TGTGCCAGCGGGACAGGTTATAATTCGCCC. It is translated as CASGTGYNSP. The whole CDR3 protein is CASGTGYNSPLYF.

Concerning this clone: Genes and germline are mouse. Sequencing ends 4 residues short of the CDR3 end; the germline J gene provides the rest. This specimen includes other DNA sequences encoding the same CDR3. V is TRBV13-1 and J is TRBJ1-1; no clear D gene. The CDR3 covers 14 residues. The germline V gene encodes CDR1 NSHNY and CDR2 SYGAGN. Trimming shortened V by 3 bases and J by 0 bases, and 9 bases separated the two germline ends. This chain's CDR3 is CASSADNANTEVFF. The part of the CDR3 DNA that was read is TGTGCCAGCAGTGCTGACAATGCAAACACA.

With regard to this clone: Here the gene names and germline are mouse. The read terminates 4 residues ahead of where the CDR3 ends, so the germline J gene completes it. The rearrangement uses TRBV13-1 and TRBJ2-2; TRBD2 matches at 11 bases. Trimming at V came to 2 bases and at J to 4 bases, leaving 7 bases not matched to a gene. Germline CDR1 is NSHNY and CDR2 is SYGAGN. This CDR3 has 17 residues. CDR3 protein: CASSDPLGGPGTGQLYF. CDR3 DNA (partial): TGTGCCAGCAGTGACCCACTGGGGGGGCCTGGCACCGGG.

This clone was picked up a small number of times. Mouse gene names apply. Read sequence stops 4 residues before the CDR3 end, and the germline J gene provides the missing end. This chain joins TRBV17 and TRBJ1-4; D is perhaps TRBD1 (6 bases). The CDR3 extends over 13 amino acids. Germline CDR1 and CDR2: MNHDT and YYDKIL. The CDR3 DNA, read in part, is TGTGCTAGCAGTCCCCAGGGGTCCGAA. Translating it yields CASSPQGSE. The full-length CDR3 reads as CASSPQGSERLFF.

As regards this clone: Each gene name is a mouse one. The sequenced fragment ends 4 residues before the CDR3 boundary, so the rest is inferred from the germline J gene. This sample also contains other DNA sequences that code for the same CDR3. This chain joins TRBV5 and TRBJ2-1; 7 bases agree with TRBD2. V shed 0 bases, J shed 3 bases, and the junction held 2 bases outside the gene matches. CDR1 is LGHNA, CDR2 YNLKQL, per germline (reference sequence). The CDR3 length is 15 residues. The sequenced CDR3 bases are TGTGCCAGCAGCCAAGACTGGGGGTCCTATGCT. It codes for CASSQDWGSYA. The full CDR3 protein is CASSQDWGSYAEQFF.

This clone has more than one count but fewer than ten. Mouse names are used for the genes. CDR3 sequence: CTCSAEGTGGPEVFF. The CDR3 DNA, read in part, is TGCACCTGCAGTGCAGAAGGGACAGGGGGCCCA. The V call is TRBV1, the J call TRBJ1-1; 12 bases map to TRBD1. Read sequence stops 4 residues before the CDR3 end, and the germline J gene provides the missing end. The CDR3 totals 15 residues. Germline CDR1 reads NSQYPW; CDR2 reads LRSPGD (reference sequence).

On this clone itself: Germline and genes here are mouse. The CDR3 is cut off 4 residues early in the read; its end comes from the germline J gene. Different DNA sequences within this sample yield the same CDR3. The chain combines TRBV13-3 with TRBJ2-5; 11 nucleotides line up with TRBD1. CDR3 length equals 15 residues. Germline assignment: CDR1 NNHDY and CDR2 SYVADS. Trimming at V came to 3 bases and at J to 2 bases, leaving 2 bases not matched to a gene. The CDR3 DNA, read in part, is TGTGCCAGCAGTGGGACAGGGGGCGGCCAAGAC. This encodes CASSGTGGGQD. The entire CDR3 sequence reads CASSGTGGGQDTQYF.

About this clone itself: Each gene name is a mouse one. Coverage ceases 4 residues before the CDR3 finishes, and the germline J gene fills in the end. The sample contains more than one DNA sequence encoding this CDR3. The V call is TRBV19, the J call TRBJ2-7; 7 bases map to TRBD2. CDR1 and CDR2 from the germline V gene are FNHDT and SITEND (reference sequence). The CDR3 has 13 residues. The CDR3 loop is CASSISGGYEQYF. CDR3 DNA (partial): TGTGCCAGCAGTATATCTGGGGGATAT. The whole variable domain, remainder taken from reference TRBV19 and TRBJ2-7, is GGIITQTPKFLIGQEGQKLTLKCQQNFNHDTMYWYRQDSGKGLRLIYYSITENDLQKGDLSEGYDASREKKSSFSLTVTSAQKNEMAVFLCASSISGGYEQYFGPGTRLTVL.

To note about this clone: The gene names given are mouse names. CDR3 protein: CASSQLGSNTGQLYF. CDR3 DNA, as far as it was read: TGTGCCAGCAGCCAACTGGGGTCCAACACCGGG. The chain uses TRBV5 and TRBJ2-2; perhaps TRBD2 as D (6 bases). The missing CDR3 end, 4 residues past where the read stops, is filled in from the germline J gene. Germline V gene lookup returns CDR1 LGHNA and CDR2 YNLKQL (reference sequence). The V gene lost 2 bases and the J gene lost 2 bases, with 9 bases spanning the gap. The CDR3 has 15 residues.

A word on this clone: Gene names denote mouse genes. The read ends 4 residues early relative to the CDR3; the germline J gene fills the gap. The chain combines TRBV13-2 with TRBJ2-3, with 12 bases that match TRBD1. Germline-derived CDR1 and CDR2 are NNHNN and SYGAGS (reference sequence). V lost 3 bases to trimming and J lost 0 bases; unmatched junction nucleotides: 5. There are 17 residues in the CDR3. The chain's CDR3 is CASGGPGQGASAETLYF. The part of the CDR3 DNA that was read is TGTGCCAGCGGTGGGCCGGGACAGGGGGCGAGTGCAGAA.

This clone has just a few counts. Germline and genes here are mouse. The CDR3 goes on 4 residues after the read ends, and that part is filled in from the germline J gene. The chain couples TRBV31 to TRBJ2-4; 11 positions match TRBD2. The CDR3 has 16 amino acids. Germline loops: CDR1 GKSSPN, CDR2 SITVG. V dropped 0 bases and J dropped 1; count of bases not matched to a gene: 3. This CDR3 is CAWSLGLGGGQNTLYF. CDR3 DNA (partial): TGTGCCTGGAGTCTTGGACTGGGGGGTGGTCAAAAC.

Remarks on this clone: Here the gene names and germline are mouse. Read data end 4 residues before the CDR3 end; the end is taken from the germline J gene. This chain uses TRBV17 with TRBJ2-2; TRBD2 aligns across 9 bases. In germline, CDR1 is MNHDT, CDR2 YYDKIL. The CDR3 covers 15 residues. With 4 bases clipped from V and 1 base from J, the junction kept 1 base outside the gene matches. The sequenced part of the CDR3 DNA is TGTGCTAGCAGTACTGGGGGGGGAAACACCGGG. It encodes CASSTGGGNTG. The entire CDR3 reads CASSTGGGNTGQLYF.

In the case of this clone: Mouse gene names apply. From the germline J gene comes the end of the CDR3, since the read stops 4 residues before it. V gene TRBV3 combines with J gene TRBJ2-5, with 9 bases lining up with TRBD2. Germline V gene data show CDR1 as SNHLY and CDR2 as FYNGKV (reference sequence). The J segment lost 1 base and the V segment lost 5 bases, leaving 4 bases of the junction unmatched. This CDR3 is built from 15 residues. CDR3 protein: CASSAHWGDQDTQYF. The DNA read from the CDR3 is TGTGCCAGCAGCGCCCACTGGGGGGACCAAGAC.

Comment on this clone: The germline and genes are mouse ones. Read coverage stops 4 residues before the CDR3 terminus; the germline J gene supplies the remainder. Other DNA variants within this sample encode the same CDR3. The rearrangement links TRBV1 to TRBJ2-5; 10 bases match TRBD2. The CDR3 is 14 amino acids. CDR1 and CDR2 from the germline V gene are NSQYPW and LRSPGD (reference sequence). The part of the CDR3 DNA that was read is TGCACCTGCAGTGGGACTGGGGGTCCGGAC. Residues: CTCSGTGGPD. The whole CDR3 sequence is CTCSGTGGPDTQYF.

This clone has just a few counts. The gene symbols are mouse symbols. The read ends 4 residues early relative to the CDR3; the germline J gene fills the gap. The identical CDR3 is also encoded by other nucleotide sequences in the sample. The chain is built from TRBV31 and TRBJ1-2, with 9 positions matching TRBD1. V was pared by 3 bases and J by 4 bases, with 3 bases of the junction left unmatched. Looked up from germline, CDR1 is GKSSPN and CDR2 is SITVG. There are 13 residues in the CDR3. The chain's CDR3 is CAWRPQGASDYTF. CDR3 DNA, as far as it was read: TGTGCCTGGAGGCCACAGGGGGCCTCC.

This clone turned up a few times. The gene symbols are mouse symbols. Read coverage stops 4 residues before the CDR3 terminus; the germline J gene supplies the remainder. The V gene is TRBV13-1, the J gene TRBJ2-2, with D maybe TRBD1 (6 bases). The germline V gene has CDR1 NSHNY and CDR2 SYGAGN. V lost 0 bases and J 4 bases, leaving 13 bases between the germline ends. This CDR3 region has 16 residues. The CDR3 sequence: CASSDAPGVGTGQLYF. The DNA read from the CDR3 is TGTGCCAGCAGTGATGCCCCAGGGGTAGGCACCGGG.

On this clone itself: Here the gene names and germline are mouse. The CDR3 end lies 4 residues beyond the end of the read and is filled in from the germline J gene. V usage is TRBV1 and J usage is TRBJ2-1; the D gene is possibly TRBD2 (7 bases). The CDR3 covers 14 residues. Germline V gene data show CDR1 as NSQYPW and CDR2 as LRSPGD (reference sequence). The V end was cut by 3 bases, the J end by 3 bases, with 9 bases between. CDR3 DNA, as far as it was read: TGCACCTGCAGTGCGCTGGGGGCCTATGCT. The encoded protein is CTCSALGAYA. The full-length CDR3 reads as CTCSALGAYAEQFF.